This T cell receptor beta chain was identified in a study of T cell changes during pregnancy in multiple sclerosis. This clone was seen a single time. The CDR3 runs to 14 residues. The V end was cut by 5 bases, the J end by 0 bases, with 11 bases between. From germline, CDR1 is MRHNA and CDR2 SNTAGT. TCRdb's copy holds only in-frame clones and misses some; the assay was immunoSEQ multiplex PCR. The data show approximately 100,000 clones, about nine tenths seen once. The TCR originated in a female donor with multiple sclerosis, enrolled in a pregnancy study. The chain employs TRBV6-4 and TRBJ2-7; a weak D match, TRBD2 (6 bases). This sample comprised peripheral blood, obtained in the second trimester of pregnancy. The CDR3 nucleotides read TGTGCCAGCAGTCCTAGCGCAAGCTCCTACGAGCAGTACTTC. This encodes CASSPSASSYEQYF.